The sequence of this T cell receptor (beta chain) was determined in a study of beta chain features in type 1 diabetes. Whole-study findings and limits: Type 1 diabetes patients had moderately but significantly shorter TCRB CDR3s in all four CD4+ subsets.

Worth noting for this clone: Its antigen is undetermined.

This CDR3 is 15 amino acids long. CDR1 is MNHNY, CDR2 SVGAGI, per germline (reference sequence). The V and J ends lost 1 base and 0 bases, in that order; junction bases with no gene match: 1. Since all of the isolated RNA was reverse transcribed, expressed TCRB transcripts were what got sequenced. Using immunoSEQ multiplex PCR, the repertoire was profiled, and TCRdb retains in-frame clones only, with some absent. Altogether 350,000 to 400,000 clones are present, 10% to 15% being singletons, with the ten largest covering 0.0095% to 0.013%. This clonotype originated in a woman under 30 with type 1 diabetes. The sequenced material came from naive CD4+ T cells from blood. This rearrangement joins TRBV6-6 to TRBJ2-7; 9 bases are a match to TRBD2. The CDR3 is CASSYLAGASYEQYF. CDR3 sequence (DNA): TGTGCCAGCAGTTACTTAGCGGGGGCCTCCTACGAGCAGTACTTC.